The source of this T cell receptor (beta chain) is a study of cytomegalovirus exposure and HLA in healthy donors. The germline gives CDR1 SGHNT, CDR2 YYREEE (reference sequence). The CDR3 consists of 16 residues. V dropped 4 bases and J dropped 6; count of bases not matched to a gene: 6. Primers included in the PCR were 60 Vbeta and 13 Jbeta primers. Using immunoSEQ multiplex PCR, the repertoire was profiled, and TCRdb retains in-frame clones only, with some absent. The data contain 120,000 to 150,000 clones, around four fifths of them seen just once; the ten biggest clones take up around 3.2%. Sequenced: PBMCs. The clonotype originates from a male donor in good health and CMV-seronegative. This chain uses TRBV5-4 with TRBJ2-2; TRBD2 agrees at 13 bases. Here the CDR3 DNA reads TGTGCCAGCAGCGATGGACTAGCGGGGGTTGCCGGGGAGCTGTTTTTT. It translates to CASSDGLAGVAGELFF.